The 8 T cell receptor beta chains reported below all come from one sample, sequenced in a study of control samples from healthy donors and cancer patients (dated by TCRdb to 2019 to 2021). Libraries came from the immunoSEQ multiplex PCR assay. TCRdb obtained this table from immuneACCESS and retained in-frame rearrangements with V and J assigned. These tables miss some clones; where compared with another copy, unresolved V genes account for less than half of the shortfall, and the remainder is unexplained. The sample yields approximately 90,000 clones; less than 90% were counted once. The ten most abundant clones make up approximately 15% of the sample. The sample comprised blood. These receptors were obtained from a woman between 70 and 85 years old in good health.

The J gene is TRBJ2-1, the V gene TRBV6-2 or TRBV6-3, with D tentatively TRBD2 (5 bases). The germline CDR1 and CDR2 sequences are MNHEY and SVGEGT. Trimming removed 5 bases from V and 6 bases from J, with 14 bases in between. This CDR3 region has 14 residues. Here the CDR3 DNA reads TGTGCCAGCAGTCAATCCGGGAACCCCAATGAGCAGTTCTTC. As protein: CASSQSGNPNEQFF.

The CDR3 coding sequence is TGCGCCAGCAGCCCCTCCGGCGGGGCCAAACCCCTCCACTTT. As protein: CASSPSGGAKPLHF. This chain joins TRBV4-1 and TRBJ1-6; tentatively, D is TRBD1 (5 bases). The CDR3 sequence is 14 residues long. Germline V gives CDR1 MGHRA, CDR2 YSYEKL. Trimming removed 4 bases at V and 12 bases at J, with 16 bases between.

The gene calls are TRBV6-1 and TRBJ1-4, with 8 bases lining up with TRBD1. This CDR3 has 16 residues. Trimming removed 1 base from V and 4 bases from J; junction bases left unmatched: 5. Germline V gene lookup returns CDR1 MNHNS and CDR2 SASEGT. DNA of the CDR3: TGTGCCAGCAGTGAAGGCAGGGGGCGTTTTAATGAAAAACTGTTTTTT. Translating gives CASSEGRGRFNEKLFF.

At least ten counts were recorded for this clone. The chain employs TRBV6-5 and TRBJ1-4; no firm D call. CDR3 length: 13 amino acids. Deletions cut 6 bases from V and 8 bases from J, with 13 bases between. CDR1 MNHEY and CDR2 SVGAGI come from the germline V gene. The DNA for the CDR3 is TGTGCCAGCAGGAGGAGTTTGGAGGAAAAACTGTTTTTT. It yields the protein CASRRSLEEKLFF.

In DNA, the CDR3 is TGTGCCAGCAGTTACACGGGGCAAGCGGGAGCTTTCTTT. Residues: CASSYTGQAGAFF. The V gene is TRBV6-5, the J gene TRBJ1-1, with TRBD1 as a possible D gene (5 bases). The CDR3 is made up of 13 amino acids. Trimming took 2 bases from V and 10 from J, leaving 14 bases between them. Germline V gives CDR1 MNHEY, CDR2 SVGAGI.

The J gene is TRBJ1-2, the V gene TRBV6-5, with a weak D call TRBD1 (5 bases). Trimming pared 5 bases from V and 3 bases from J, leaving 10 bases between. Germline V CDR1 and CDR2: MNHEY, SVGAGI. The CDR3 consists of 13 residues. The CDR3 loop reads CASSTSGDYGYTF. CDR3 DNA sequence: TGTGCCAGCAGTACATCGGGGGACTATGGCTACACCTTC.

DNA for the CDR3: TGTGCCAGCAGTGTCCCGGGACAGGGATTAGAGCAGTACTTC. Its protein is CASSVPGQGLEQYF. V gene TRBV2 combines with J gene TRBJ2-7; 9 positions agree with TRBD1. CDR1 is SNHLY, CDR2 FYNNEI, per germline. The trim removed 4 bases at V and 7 bases at J, leaving 8 bases unmatched. CDR3 length: 14 amino acids.

This clone was counted only a few times. The genes are TRBV18 and TRBJ2-2, with a tentative D call TRBD2 (6 bases). The CDR3 runs to 12 residues. V lost 3 bases and J 8 bases, leaving 7 bases between the germline ends. From germline, CDR1 is KGHSH and CDR2 LQKENI. The CDR3 DNA reads as TGTGCCAGCTCACCCCTAGCGGGGGAGCTGTTTTTT. Translating it yields CASSPLAGELFF.